This T cell receptor (beta chain) was identified during a study of shared clonotypes between healthy human individuals. Findings and limits, study-wide: The naive CD4 repertoires of four donors were compared, and approximately 5.3% of clonotypes were shared.

Naive CD8 cells were CD45RO-negative, positively selected for CCR7, excluding terminally differentiated effector memory CD45RA+ cells. Of note for this clone: Its antigen is not identified.

The V gene lost 5 bases and the J gene lost 0 bases, with 13 bases spanning the gap. This CDR3 is built from 15 residues. Germline V gives CDR1 SGHTA, CDR2 FQGNSA. Per the original methods: Junction-only immunoSEQ data arrived without quality scores, meaning filtering differed. Produced via immunoSEQ multiplex PCR; TCRdb's table is partial and in-frame only. V, J and clone size were drawn from that table, and D and trimming were deduced from the DNA. The sample contains about 700,000 clones, 92% of which appear only once. Source material: naive CD8+ T cells sorted from blood. The genes are TRBV7-2 and TRBJ1-1; D is unclear. The sequence derives from a man aged 25 to 45 in good health. CDR3 bases: TGTGCCAGCAGCCAGTTGGTAGGGATGAACACTGAAGCTTTCTTT. Its translation is CASSQLVGMNTEAFF.